This is a list of T cell receptor beta chains from one sample in a study of control samples from healthy donors and cancer patients. Data came from immunoSEQ multiplex PCR; TCRdb stores just in-frame clones and leaves some out. The sample carries some 95,000 clones, 75% to 85% recorded once. The sample consisted of blood. All receptors derive from a woman aged 25 to 45 in good health. Each CDR3 is given with its conserved first and last residue. D genes are given only for firm matches. Clone size is not always given. Where it is, it says once, few, many or a class for expanded clones.

.	TRBJ2-7	TRBV12-3/TRBV12-4	.	TGTGCCAGCAGTTTTGGTGGGCACGGACAGTACTTC	CASSFGGHGQYF
.	TRBJ1-1	TRBV7-9	.	TGTGCCAGCAGCTTAGTTGGCAGGCAGAGCCTTGAAGCTTTCTTT	CASSLVGRQSLEAFF
.	TRBJ1-1	TRBV6-5	.	TGTGCCAGCAGTCAGAACCAGAACACTGAAGCTTTCTTT	CASSQNQNTEAFF
TRBD1	TRBJ1-2	TRBV15	.	TGTGCCACCAGCAGAAGGGCAGGGGGTTTTAGTGGCTACACCTTC	CATSRRAGGFSGYTF
TRBD2	TRBJ2-7	TRBV5-4	many	TGTGCCAGCAGCCCACTAGCGGGGGGGTACTACGAGCAGTACTTC	CASSPLAGGYYEQYF
TRBD2	TRBJ2-1	TRBV19	.	TGTGCCAGTAGCCTGGGACTAGCGAGAGATGAGCAGTTCTTC	CASSLGLARDEQFF
TRBD1	TRBJ1-6	TRBV14	.	TGTGCCAGCAGCCGGGGACAGGGCTCACCCCTCCACTTT	CASSRGQGSPLHF
TRBD1	TRBJ2-3	TRBV19	.	TGTGCCAGTAGTATCCCGGGACAGTTTAGCACAGATACGCAGTATTTT	CASSIPGQFSTDTQYF
TRBD1	TRBJ2-3	TRBV2	once	TGTGCCAGTGAATCTATACAGGGGTTCGAGGGCACAGATACGCAGTATTTT	CASESIQGFEGTDTQYF
.	TRBJ1-1	TRBV5-1	.	TGCGCCAGCAGCTTGCTGTTGAACACTGAAGCTTTCTTT	CASSLLLNTEAFF
.	TRBJ2-7	TRBV11-2	.	TGTGCCAGCAGCTTAGGGGGACAAATTTACGAGCAGTACTTC	CASSLGGQIYEQYF
.	TRBJ1-2	TRBV7-9	.	TGTGCCAGCAGCTTATCCCCGCAGAGGGGCTACACCTTC	CASSLSPQRGYTF
.	TRBJ2-3	TRBV6-4	.	TGTGCCAGCAGTGACTCGGGCGGGGCAGATACGCAGTATTTT	CASSDSGGADTQYF
TRBD1	TRBJ1-2	TRBV6-5	.	TGTGCCAGCAGCTCGGGACAGGTTTATGGCTACACCTTC	CASSSGQVYGYTF
.	TRBJ2-7	TRBV5-1	few	TGCGCCAGCAGCTTGGGACAATCCTACGAGCAGTACTTC	CASSLGQSYEQYF
.	TRBJ2-3	TRBV6-2/TRBV6-3	.	TGTGCCAGCAGTTATATACGAGGGACTTTGAATACGCAGTATTTT	CASSYIRGTLNTQYF
.	TRBJ2-7	TRBV7-8	.	TGTGCCAGCAGCTTAGGAGGGAAAGGCTACGAGCAGTACTTC	CASSLGGKGYEQYF
.	TRBJ1-2	TRBV30	.	TGTGCCTGGAGTGGCCCTAATTATGGCTACACCTTC	CAWSGPNYGYTF
TRBD2	TRBJ2-2	TRBV2	.	TGTGCCAGCAGCGGGGGGTACACCGGGGAGCTGTTTTTT	CASSGGYTGELFF
TRBD1	TRBJ2-7	TRBV9	.	TGTGCCAGCAGCGAATCAGACAGGGGGACCGAGCAGTACTTC	CASSESDRGTEQYF
.	TRBJ1-1	TRBV6-6	.	TGTGCCAGCATCTTACTTTCGGGACTTTTGGGTGAAGCTTTCTTT	CASILLSGLLGEAFF
TRBD2	TRBJ2-5	TRBV4-1	.	TGCGCCAGCAGCCAAGACGCGGGACTAGGGGGGGGGACCCAGTACTTC	CASSQDAGLGGGTQYF
.	TRBJ2-5	TRBV5-8	.	TGTGCCAGCAGCTCCGGTAGCACAGGGTTAAGAGAAGAGACCCAGTACTTC	CASSSGSTGLREETQYF
.	TRBJ1-2	TRBV14	.	TGTGCCAGCAGCCAAATGGACAGCCTCTATGGCTACACCTTC	CASSQMDSLYGYTF
.	TRBJ2-7	TRBV6-2/TRBV6-3	.	TGTGCCAGCAGTTACATCCGGGACGAGCAGTACTTC	CASSYIRDEQYF
.	TRBJ2-3	TRBV6-4	.	TGTGCCAGCAGTGAAATTAGCGGCACAGATACGCAGTATTTT	CASSEISGTDTQYF
.	TRBJ1-2	TRBV7-2	few	TGTGCCAGCAGCTTAGAAGCAGGGAGGAAGACCTTC	CASSLEAGRKTF
.	TRBJ1-1	TRBV19	.	TGTGCCAGTAGTCCGGACGGGAACACTGAAGCTTTCTTT	CASSPDGNTEAFF
.	TRBJ1-2	TRBV12-3/TRBV12-4	.	TGTGCCAGCAGTTTCGACGGAACCTATGGCTACACCTTC	CASSFDGTYGYTF
.	TRBJ1-5	TRBV3-1/TRBV3-2	few	TGTGCCAGCAGCCAAGGGGGAGGTCGTCAGCCCCAGCATTTT	CASSQGGGRQPQHF
.	TRBJ1-2	TRBV24-1	.	TGTGCCACCAGTGATTTAGCGGGTAACTATGGCTACACCTTC	CATSDLAGNYGYTF
.	TRBJ1-4	TRBV6-5	once	TGTGCCAGCAACGGGGGGCAGGGCGGTAATGAAAAACTGTTTTTT	CASNGGQGGNEKLFF
.	TRBJ1-5	TRBV27	many	TGTGCCAGCAGTTTGGACATCCGTAGCAATCAGCCCCAGCATTTT	CASSLDIRSNQPQHF
.	TRBJ2-2	TRBV4-3	.	TGCGCCAGCAGCCAAGCCGCGGGGGCTTACACCGGGGAGCTGTTTTTT	CASSQAAGAYTGELFF
.	TRBJ2-1	TRBV2	.	TGTGCCAGCAGTGAGTTCGCAGCCCAGGGCAATGAGCAGTTCTTC	CASSEFAAQGNEQFF
TRBD1	TRBJ1-1	TRBV7-2	.	TGTGCCAGCAGCTGGGAGGGACAGGGAAAGACTGAAGCTTTCTTT	CASSWEGQGKTEAFF
TRBD1	TRBJ2-1	TRBV7-9	.	TGTGCCAGCAGCTTAGGGGACAGCTCCTACAATGAGCAGTTCTTC	CASSLGDSSYNEQFF
TRBD1	TRBJ2-3	TRBV7-9	.	TGTGCCAGCAGCCCAGGCCGGGACAGGGGTCAAGATACGCAGTATTTT	CASSPGRDRGQDTQYF
.	TRBJ1-2	TRBV7-3	.	TGTGCCAGCAGCTTAGGGGGAGGGTATGGCTACACCTTC	CASSLGGGYGYTF
.	TRBJ1-6	TRBV15	.	TGTGCCACCAGCCAAGAGGCCCGAAATTCACCCCTCCACTTT	CATSQEARNSPLHF
.	TRBJ1-4	TRBV15	.	TGTGCCACCAGCAGGAGGGGTGGAGGTAATGAAAAACTGTTTTTT	CATSRRGGGNEKLFF
.	TRBJ2-2	TRBV30	once	TGTGCCGGGCGCGAGGGGCGCAGCACCGGGGAGCTGTTTTTT	CAGREGRSTGELFF
.	TRBJ1-2	TRBV5-5	few	TGTGCCAGCAGCTTGGAGGCAGCAGCCCCACGGGGAGGCTACACCTTC	CASSLEAAAPRGGYTF
.	TRBJ1-6	TRBV4-2	few	TGTGCCAGCAGCCAAGTGGGAGGGTCACCCCTCCACTTT	CASSQVGGSPLHF
.	TRBJ1-2	TRBV5-1	.	TGCGCCAGCAGCTTGGTGCCCGATTCCTATGGCTACACCTTC	CASSLVPDSYGYTF
TRBD1	TRBJ2-7	TRBV7-6	.	TGTGCCAGCAGCGGCTACAGGGGGCAGAGTTACGAGCAGTACTTC	CASSGYRGQSYEQYF